This T cell receptor beta chain was documented in a study of blood T cell repertoires in COVID-19. Whole-study context: Donors in the United States, Italy and Spain gave samples during acute or convalescent COVID-19.

Assay used: immunoSEQ multiplex PCR; TCRdb lists only in-frame clones, some missing. The sample consists of about 140,000 clones, 76% of them appearing once. The V end lost 1 base, the J end lost 0 bases, and 6 bases lay between the germline ends. Per germline, CDR1 GTSNPN and CDR2 SVGIG (reference sequence). The CDR3 spans 14 residues. The chain has TRBV30 and TRBJ1-4; perhaps TRBD1 as D (5 bases). The sample consisted of peripheral blood. The receptor's source is a woman older than 75 with active or convalescent COVID-19. CDR3 sequence reads: CAWSETATNEKLFF. In DNA form, the CDR3 reads TGTGCCTGGAGTGAGACAGCAACTAATGAAAAACTGTTTTTT.